This entry features one T cell receptor (beta chain) sequence. The antigen remains unidentified. The sample comes from a study of human T cells and chemical hapten exposure. Study details: The variation in per-sample TCR yields arose mainly from small differences in pooled library volumes. Study observations and caveats: Against controls, expanded TCRs gave rise to significantly more large CDR3 similarity clusters.

This CDR3 spans 15 amino acids. V lost 2 bases, J lost 7 bases, and 6 bases stayed unmatched. CDR1 and CDR2 (germline): MGHRA, YSYEKL. TCRdb recomputed calls from the RACE reads with MiXCR, one row per CDR3 protein. The sample shows 150,000 to 200,000 distinct CDR3 sequences, 24% of them seen only once. As to time point: patch test 3, about 24 weeks after DPC sensitization. Treatment: therapeutic diphenylcyclopropenone sensitization with weekly scalp DPC. The specimen comprised whole blood, sampled in connection with sensitization to the hapten diphenylcyclopropenone (DPC). This rearrangement joins TRBV4-1 to TRBJ2-2; 8 nucleotides match TRBD1. This receptor was taken from a woman between 40 and 50 years old with alopecia areata. Some clones in this sample may be carry-over from other donors' samples. The CDR3 nucleotides read TGCGCCAGCAGCCAATTCACAGGGGGGATCGGGGAGCTGTTTTTT. Translation: CASSQFTGGIGELFF.